The sequence of this TCR beta chain was determined in a study of radiation and T cells in renal cell carcinoma. Study observations and caveats: Pretreatment tumor biopsies were lacking, so baseline clonotypes are unknown. Top tumor clonotypes rose in blood 2 weeks post-radiation, then contracted.

Note on this clone: Its antigen remains unknown.

V lost 2 bases and J lost 0, with 3 bases in between. CDR3 length: 13 amino acids. Germline V gene lookup returns CDR1 SGHRS and CDR2 YFSETQ. Time point described: baseline pretreatment blood. The treatment was: 15 Gy SBRT to primary tumor, nephrectomy 4 weeks later. The tumor was a clear cell renal cell carcinoma. Method: immunoSEQ multiplex PCR; TCRdb's copy keeps in-frame clones and lacks some. The repertoire holds about 140,000 clones, with around four fifths as singletons. The specimen was blood, collected from a patient whose treatment included radiotherapy and nephrectomy. The TCR was taken from a woman between 50 and 59 years old with renal cell carcinoma. The chain uses TRBV5-1 and TRBJ1-3; unclear D gene. In DNA form, the CDR3 reads TGCGCCAGCAGCTTAGGCTCTGGAAACACCATATATTTT. Its protein product is CASSLGSGNTIYF.